A single sample gave rise to the 26 T cell receptor beta chains below, sequenced in a study of T cells after yellow fever vaccination. TCRdb re-called the 5' RACE reads with MiXCR, one entry per CDR3 protein. The table records about 30,000 distinct CDR3 sequences, approximately 4% of them present only once. This specimen was CD8+ T cells sorted from PBMCs, taken 5 days after the yellow fever booster vaccination. The receptors here all came from a man aged 25-40 years who received the YFV17D yellow fever vaccine.

This clonotype has at least ten counts. The V call is TRBV10-3, the J call TRBJ1-2; D is unresolved. The germline V gene has CDR1 ENHRY and CDR2 SYGVKD. The CDR3 is 12 residues long. The V gene lost 6 bases and the J gene lost 4 bases, with 9 bases spanning the gap. The CDR3 coding sequence is TGTGCCATCAGGGCAGTGGGCTATGGCTACACCTTC. It is translated as CAIRAVGYGYTF.

This clonotype has at least ten counts. The chain recombines TRBV7-9 with TRBJ2-5; 7 bases fit TRBD1. Germline CDR1 SEHNR, CDR2 FQNEAQ (reference sequence). The CDR3 runs to 14 residues. Trimming at V came to 8 bases and at J to 5 bases, leaving 11 bases not matched to a gene. The CDR3 DNA is TGTGCCAGCGGACCACAGGGGCGCGGGGAGACCCAGTACTTC. It specifies CASGPQGRGETQYF.

This clonotype was counted at least ten times. The J gene is TRBJ1-2, the V gene TRBV29-1; 7 nucleotides match TRBD1. Per the germline V gene, CDR1 is SQVTM and CDR2 is ANQGSEA. The CDR3 extends over 13 amino acids. Germline trimming cut 2 bases from V and 5 bases from J; bases unmatched to any gene: 5. The CDR3 coding sequence is TGCAGCGTTGAATGGGACAGAGGGTATGGCTACACCTTC. This sequence encodes CSVEWDRGYGYTF.

V is TRBV2 and J is TRBJ2-3; D remains unclear. V lost 7 bases to trimming and J lost 6 bases, with 14 bases between them. The CDR3 has 13 amino acids. From germline, CDR1 is SNHLY and CDR2 FYNNEI. The CDR3 sequence: CASMPPPRDTQYF. The CDR3 region has the DNA TGTGCCAGCATGCCCCCCCCAAGGGATACGCAGTATTTT.

This clonotype was detected ten times or more. The gene calls are TRBV4-3 and TRBJ1-2; weak D call: TRBD1 (5 bases). The germline CDR1 and CDR2 sequences are LGHNA and YSLEER. The V and J ends lost 2 bases and 8 bases respectively, with 18 bases between them. The CDR3 runs 15 residues. For the CDR3, the DNA is TGCGCCAGCAGCCAACCCACTCCGGGGCGGGAGGGCTACACCTTC. It translates to CASSQPTPGREGYTF.

In this sample, this clonotype turned up many times. V gene TRBV7-9 combines with J gene TRBJ2-7; 9 bases align to TRBD1. V gave up 5 bases and J gave up 3 bases; unmatched junction bases: 8. Germline CDR1 is SEHNR and CDR2 is FQNEAQ (reference sequence). The CDR3 loop spans 15 amino acids. The CDR3 loop is CASSPWGTGSYEQYF. For the CDR3, the DNA is TGTGCCAGCAGCCCCTGGGGGACAGGGAGCTACGAGCAGTACTTC. Using reference TRBV7-9 and TRBJ2-7 for the parts outside the CDR3, the full variable domain is DTGVSQNPRHKITKRGQNVTFRCDPISEHNRLYWYRQTLGQGPEFLTYFQNEAQLEKSRLLSDRFSAERPKGSFSTLEIQRTEQGDSAMYLCASSPWGTGSYEQYFGPGTRLTVT.

The table lists this clonotype with many counts. The gene calls are TRBV27 and TRBJ1-5, with D possibly matching TRBD1 (6 bases). Trimming stripped 5 bases from V and 3 bases from J, with 11 bases between. The germline gives CDR1 MNHEY, CDR2 SMNVEV (reference sequence). This CDR3 contains 14 residues. The CDR3 DNA is TGTGCCAGCAGTCCGACAGGACCCAATCAGCCCCAGCATTTT. Its protein is CASSPTGPNQPQHF.

This clonotype occurred many times. The rearrangement joins TRBV20-1 to TRBJ2-1, with 8 bases matching TRBD2. Germline V gene data show CDR1 as DFQATT and CDR2 as SNEGSKA (reference sequence). After removal of 4 bases from V and 0 bases from J, the junction contained 8 bases not matched to a gene. The CDR3 consists of 16 residues. This CDR3 is CSATGPGGSSYNEQFF. In DNA, the CDR3 is TGCAGTGCTACGGGCCCGGGAGGGAGCTCCTACAATGAGCAGTTCTTC.

This clonotype has at least ten counts. This sequence joins TRBV14 and TRBJ2-1; 7 bases align to TRBD2. Germline CDR1 reads SGHDN; CDR2 reads FVKESK. This CDR3 has 15 residues. The V and J ends lost 1 base and 4 bases, in that order; junction bases with no gene match: 4. CDR3 DNA sequence: TGTGCCAGCAGCCAAGTCGCGGGAGCATACAATGAGCAGTTCTTC. This translates into CASSQVAGAYNEQFF.

Ten or more counts support this clonotype. The gene calls are TRBV4-3 and TRBJ2-6; weak D call: TRBD1 (6 bases). Germline CDR1 LGHNA, CDR2 YSLEER. CDR3 length: 15 amino acids. The germline V and J ends were trimmed by 8 bases and 0 bases, with 11 bases remaining between them. CDR3 sequence: CASADSFSGANVLTF. CDR3 nucleotides: TGCGCCAGCGCGGACAGCTTCTCTGGGGCCAACGTCCTGACTTTC.

This clonotype appeared many times. This chain uses TRBV10-1 with TRBJ2-2; 11 bases match TRBD2. V shed 5 bases and J 6 bases; nucleotides not matched to a gene: 5. Germline CDR1 reads WNHNN; CDR2 reads SYGVQD (reference sequence). CDR3 length: 15 amino acids. CDR3 amino acids: CASSLTSGMAGELFF. The CDR3, as DNA: TGCGCCAGCAGTTTGACTAGCGGGATGGCCGGGGAGCTGTTTTTT.

Notes on this clonotype: Being one base from a much bigger clone, this may be a read error. The chain employs TRBV7-9 and TRBJ2-7; D could derive from TRBD1 or TRBD2 (6 bases each). V lost 5 bases and J 6 bases, leaving 17 bases between the germline ends. The CDR3 is 14 residues long. Germline-derived CDR1 and CDR2 are SEHNR and FQNEAQ (reference sequence). The CDR3 bases are TGTGCCAGCAGCCCCGGGGGCAGGGTGCGCGAGCAGTACTTC. Amino acid sequence: CASSPGGRVREQYF.

This clonotype was seen repeatedly, ten times or more. The chain has TRBV6-5 and TRBJ2-5; a weak D match, TRBD2 (5 bases). Trimming pared 7 bases from V and 5 bases from J, leaving 8 bases between. CDR1 and CDR2 (germline): MNHEY, SVGAGI. This CDR3 is 11 amino acids long. CDR3 nucleotides: TGTGCCAGCACCTCGGGGGAGACCCAGTACTTC. This gives the protein CASTSGETQYF.

This clonotype was seen repeatedly, ten times or more. The genes are TRBV7-9 and TRBJ2-1; D may be TRBD1 (5 bases). The CDR3 has 16 residues. Looked up from germline, CDR1 is SEHNR and CDR2 is FQNEAQ (reference sequence). V shed 5 bases and J shed 4 bases, with 18 bases lying between them. The CDR3, as DNA: TGTGCCAGCAGCGAACGTGAAGGGGTCAGGTACAATGAGCAGTTCTTC. It translates to CASSEREGVRYNEQFF.

This clonotype has more than one count but fewer than ten. The V gene is TRBV4-3, the J gene TRBJ2-7, with D possibly matching TRBD1 (6 bases). The germline gives CDR1 LGHNA, CDR2 YSLEER. Trimming took off 0 bases at V and 2 bases at J, with 11 bases between the two ends. This CDR3 is 15 amino acids long. The CDR3, as DNA: TGCGCCAGCAGCCAAGAGTGGACAGCCCCCTACGAGCAGTACTTC. Translated: CASSQEWTAPYEQYF.

Many counts were recorded for this clonotype. V usage is TRBV12-3 or TRBV12-4 and J usage is TRBJ2-3, with TRBD2 identical over 10 bases. This CDR3 has 16 amino acids. Losses at the gene ends were 6 bases for V and 5 bases for J; bases not matched to a gene: 11. The CDR3 sequence is CASSILASGSGDTQYF. As DNA, the CDR3 is TGTGCCAGCAGCATCCTCGCTAGCGGGAGTGGAGATACGCAGTATTTT.

This clonotype was seen ten or more times. The chain is built from TRBV29-1 and TRBJ2-5; 8 bases fit TRBD1. Germline trimming cut 5 bases from V and 5 bases from J; bases unmatched to any gene: 4. CDR3 size: 12 residues. Germline CDR1 is SQVTM and CDR2 is ANQGSEA. In DNA form, the CDR3 reads TGCAGCGTTTCAGGACAGGGTGAGACCCAGTACTTC. It translates to CSVSGQGETQYF.

The chain employs TRBV7-8 and TRBJ2-1, with D perhaps TRBD2 (6 bases). The CDR3 consists of 12 residues. Germline CDR1 reads SGHVS; CDR2 reads FQNEAQ. V lost 5 bases and J 6 bases, leaving 8 bases between the germline ends. The CDR3 here is CASSRGANEQFF. The CDR3 DNA reads as TGTGCCAGCAGCCGCGGGGCCAATGAGCAGTTCTTC.

This clonotype has at least ten counts. The V and J genes are TRBV5-4 and TRBJ2-7; no reliable D call. Between the trimmed V and J ends, which lost 1 base and 5 bases, there was a span of 10 bases. The CDR3 covers 13 residues. CDR1 and CDR2 from the germline V gene are SGHNT and YYREEE (reference sequence). CDR3 in amino acids: CASSLSATDEQYF. The CDR3 DNA reads as TGTGCCAGCAGCTTGTCGGCGACTGACGAGCAGTACTTC.

This clonotype was counted many times. This chain connects TRBV6-2 or TRBV6-3 to TRBJ2-1, with TRBD1 matching 12 bases. Trimming at V came to 2 bases and at J to 10 bases, leaving 9 bases not matched to a gene. The V gene's germline CDR1 is MNHEY and CDR2 SVGEGT. The CDR3 runs to 16 residues. The CDR3 spells CASSYRDRGPLGEQFF. CDR3 sequence (DNA): TGTGCCAGCAGTTACCGGGACAGGGGGCCGCTTGGGGAGCAGTTCTTC.

This clonotype came up many times. V gene TRBV3-1 combines with J gene TRBJ2-5, with TRBD2 matching over 16 bases. The CDR3 runs 19 residues. J gave up 4 bases and V 4 bases, and 12 bases lay outside the gene matches. The germline V gene has CDR1 LGHDT and CDR2 YNNKEL (reference sequence). CDR3 amino acids: CASSLTPGLAGGPGETQYF. The CDR3 bases are TGTGCCAGCAGCCTGACGCCGGGACTAGCGGGAGGGCCAGGAGAGACCCAGTACTTC.

Details on this clonotype: At one boundary the junction diverges from the germline segment, which might be a read error. The gene calls are TRBV3-1 and TRBJ2-7; tentatively, D is TRBD1 or TRBD2 (5 bases each). CDR1 is LGHDT, CDR2 YNNKEL, per germline (reference sequence). The CDR3 runs 15 residues. The CDR3 DNA reads as TGTGCCAGCTGCCATGGGGGTATTGGTTCGGTCGAGCAGTACTTC. Its protein is CASCHGGIGSVEQYF.

This clonotype has ten or more counts. The chain links TRBV5-1 to TRBJ2-1; tentative D call: TRBD2 (6 bases). The CDR3 contains 15 residues. Germline CDR1 SGHRS, CDR2 YFSETQ. V lost 1 base and J 7 bases, leaving 15 bases between the germline ends. In DNA, the CDR3 is TGCGCCAGCAGCTTGATAACTAGCTTGGGAAATGAGCAGTTCTTC. Its translation: CASSLITSLGNEQFF.

The sample holds many counts of this clonotype. The chain has TRBV19 and TRBJ2-7; TRBD2 agrees at 9 bases. This CDR3 has 14 residues. The V and J ends lost 3 bases and 6 bases, in that order; junction bases with no gene match: 6. The germline V gene has CDR1 LNHDA and CDR2 SQIVND (reference sequence). The CDR3 here is CASSISPGLAEQYF. The CDR3, as DNA: TGTGCCAGTAGTATCAGCCCGGGACTAGCCGAGCAGTACTTC.

This clonotype occurred many times. DNA for the CDR3: TGCAGTGCTAGGGCTACGAGGAGGGGGAACACCGGGGAGCTGTTTTTT. It codes for CSARATRRGNTGELFF. The gene calls are TRBV20-1 and TRBJ2-2; the D gene is possibly TRBD2 (6 bases). Trimming took 3 bases from V and 1 from J, leaving 15 bases between them. Germline-derived CDR1 and CDR2 are DFQATT and SNEGSKA (reference sequence). The CDR3 is made up of 16 amino acids.

This clonotype was observed many times. CDR3 sequence: CASSPTSGVSYEQYF. CDR3 nucleotides: TGCGCCAGCAGTCCTACTAGCGGGGTCTCCTACGAGCAGTACTTC. This sequence joins TRBV10-2 and TRBJ2-7; 10 bases agree with TRBD2. Per germline, CDR1 WSHSY and CDR2 SAAADI. The CDR3 has 15 amino acids. Trimming cost V 5 bases and J 0 bases; bases outside gene matches: 4.